The 21 T cell receptor beta chains in this list originate from one sample, sequenced in a study of T cell responses to AZD1222 COVID-19 vaccine. Assay: immunoSEQ multiplex PCR; the TCRdb copy retains only in-frame clones and omits some. The repertoire has some 52,000 clones, approximately 90% of them found once; the top ten carry roughly 2.5%. The material was peripheral blood, obtained 28 days after the second AZD1222 dose. These receptors originate from an adult who received the AZD1222 COVID-19 vaccine.

This clone has a handful of counts. V and J are TRBV25-1 and TRBJ2-3; a possible D gene is TRBD2 (7 bases). V shed 2 bases and J shed 4 bases, with 13 bases lying between them. CDR1 MGHDK and CDR2 SYGVNS come from the germline V gene. The CDR3 consists of 15 residues. In nucleotides, the CDR3 is TGTGCCAGCAGTGAAACGGGGGGCTGGGCAGATACGCAGTATTTT. Translating gives CASSETGGWADTQYF.

The V call is TRBV5-1, the J call TRBJ1-1; D possibly corresponds to TRBD1 (6 bases). The CDR3 runs 13 residues. Trimming shortened V by 4 bases and J by 10 bases, and 17 bases separated the two germline ends. Germline CDR1 and CDR2: SGHRS and YFSETQ. The DNA of the CDR3 is TGCGCCAGCAGCCCTGGGGGGGGCTCGGGAGCTTTCTTT. Translated: CASSPGGGSGAFF.

The gene calls are TRBV5-1 and TRBJ1-2, with 10 bases lining up with TRBD1. Germline trimming cut 4 bases from V and 10 bases from J; bases unmatched to any gene: 13. The V gene's germline CDR1 is SGHRS and CDR2 YFSETQ. The CDR3 length is 15 residues. Here the CDR3 DNA reads TGCGCCAGCAGCCAGGCGTTGGGACAGGGGACCGTCTACACCTTC. Residues: CASSQALGQGTVYTF.

The chain links TRBV6-5 to TRBJ2-7; possible D gene TRBD1, 6 bases. This CDR3 has 12 amino acids. Trimming stripped 0 bases from V and 6 bases from J, with 6 bases between. The germline gives CDR1 MNHEY, CDR2 SVGAGI. The CDR3 spells CASSYSGGEQYF. In DNA, the CDR3 is TGTGCCAGCAGTTACTCAGGGGGCGAGCAGTACTTC.

The V gene is TRBV29-1, the J gene TRBJ2-2; D is undetermined. CDR1 and CDR2 (germline): SQVTM, ANQGSEA. V dropped 4 bases and J dropped 6 bases, with 9 bases sitting between them. The CDR3 consists of 12 residues. The CDR3 protein is CSVGRGAGELFF. The CDR3 region has the DNA TGCAGCGTTGGGCGCGGAGCCGGGGAGCTGTTTTTT.

The CDR3 DNA reads as TGTGCCAGCAGCGAGGACCCGGGGGCCTATGGCTACACCTTC. Protein: CASSEDPGAYGYTF. The chain links TRBV7-2 to TRBJ1-2; possibly TRBD1 for D (6 bases). CDR3 length equals 14 residues. V shed 5 bases and J shed 4 bases, with 14 bases lying between them. The germline V gene has CDR1 SGHTA and CDR2 FQGNSA.

The chain has TRBV28 and TRBJ1-2, with TRBD1 matching over 7 bases. There are 14 residues in the CDR3. Germline V gene sequence: CDR1 MDHEN, CDR2 SYDVKM. The junction had 12 bases not matched to a gene; V was cut back by 7 bases and J by 7 bases. The DNA for the CDR3 is TGTGCCAGCACCCAGCCAGCAGGGGGAATTGGCTACACCTTC. Amino acid sequence: CASTQPAGGIGYTF.

This clone has only one observation. The gene calls are TRBV7-8 and TRBJ2-1; weak D call: TRBD1 (7 bases). Trimming removed 1 base at V and 8 bases at J, with 9 bases between. Germline CDR1 SGHVS, CDR2 FQNEAQ. CDR3 size: 13 residues. The CDR3 DNA follows: TGTGCCAGCAGCTTAGTCAGGGGGGATGAGCAGTTCTTC. It codes for CASSLVRGDEQFF. The complete variable domain, with remaining parts taken from reference TRBV7-8 and TRBJ2-1, reads GAGVSQSPRYKVAKRGQDVALRCDPISGHVSLFWYQQALGQGPEFLTYFQNEAQLDKSGLPSDRFFAERPEGSVSTLKIQRTQQEDSAVYLCASSLVRGDEQFFGPGTRLTVL.

The chain employs TRBV24-1 and TRBJ1-5; a possible D gene is TRBD1 (6 bases). Germline CDR1 KGHDR, CDR2 SFDVKD. Trimming removed 10 bases at V and 3 bases at J, with 12 bases between. The CDR3 sequence is 13 residues long. For the CDR3, the DNA is TGTGCCACAGGGGGGGCCTCCAATCAGCCCCAGCATTTT. Translated, it gives CATGGASNQPQHF.

This chain uses TRBV7-8 with TRBJ2-6; tentative D call: TRBD2 (5 bases). The CDR3 consists of 17 residues. The V gene lost 3 bases and the J gene lost 4 bases, with 16 bases spanning the gap. Germline CDR1 SGHVS, CDR2 FQNEAQ. The CDR3 here is CASSLDPSRGGANVLTF. The CDR3 region has the DNA TGTGCCAGCAGCTTGGACCCCTCCCGAGGGGGGGCCAACGTCCTGACTTTC.

This clone has more than one count but fewer than ten. The chain links TRBV29-1 to TRBJ1-6, with TRBD1 matching 7 bases. CDR1 SQVTM and CDR2 ANQGSEA come from the germline V gene. J was trimmed by 8 bases and V by 4 bases; bases with no gene match: 5. This CDR3 comprises 13 residues. The CDR3 DNA sequence: TGCAGCGTTGCGGAGGGGGCGGATTCACCCCTCCACTTT. Protein sequence: CSVAEGADSPLHF.

The J gene is TRBJ2-7, the V gene TRBV20-1; D is undetermined. The V end was cut by 4 bases, the J end by 4 bases, with 8 bases between. This CDR3 has 11 amino acids. Germline CDR1 is DFQATT and CDR2 is SNEGSKA (reference sequence). The CDR3 nucleotides read TGCAGTGCTACAGAAGGATACGAGCAGTACTTC. Its translation: CSATEGYEQYF.

The rearrangement joins TRBV19 to TRBJ1-6; D may be TRBD1 (5 bases). The CDR3 extends over 14 amino acids. Germline V gene lookup returns CDR1 LNHDA and CDR2 SQIVND (reference sequence). Deletions cut 6 bases from V and 10 bases from J, with 16 bases between. This CDR3 reads CASSFSGESSPLHF. The CDR3 DNA follows: TGTGCCAGTAGCTTCTCGGGGGAGAGCTCACCCCTCCACTTT.

The gene calls are TRBV5-4 and TRBJ1-1; no clear D gene. Germline V gene sequence: CDR1 SGHNT, CDR2 YYREEE (reference sequence). The CDR3 extends over 15 amino acids. V gave up 0 bases and J gave up 3 bases, with 12 bases separating them. The CDR3 here is CASSLGVGFDTEAFF. CDR3 coding DNA: TGTGCCAGCAGCTTGGGGGTGGGGTTTGACACTGAAGCTTTCTTT.

The chain has TRBV4-1 and TRBJ2-4; 8 nucleotides match TRBD1. In germline, CDR1 is MGHRA, CDR2 YSYEKL. This CDR3 spans 15 amino acids. Germline trimming cut 0 bases from V and 8 bases from J; bases unmatched to any gene: 6. CDR3 loop: CASSQEPGGLDIQYF. The CDR3 nucleotides read TGCGCCAGCAGCCAAGAGCCAGGGGGCTTGGACATTCAGTACTTC.

This clone was detected only a few times. This chain links TRBV28 with TRBJ2-1; D gene uncertain. Germline V gene lookup returns CDR1 MDHEN and CDR2 SYDVKM. CDR3 size: 14 residues. Deletions cut 3 bases from V and 0 bases from J, with 6 bases between. This chain's CDR3 is CASSLVGSYNEQFF. For the CDR3, the DNA is TGTGCCAGCAGTTTGGTCGGCTCCTACAATGAGCAGTTCTTC.

This chain links TRBV28 with TRBJ1-2; perhaps TRBD1 as D (6 bases). CDR1 MDHEN and CDR2 SYDVKM come from the germline V gene. There are 14 residues in the CDR3. V shed 3 bases and J shed 8 bases, with 16 bases lying between them. The CDR3: CASSLEGGTGGYTF. The CDR3 nucleotides read TGTGCCAGCAGTTTGGAGGGGGGCACAGGAGGCTACACCTTC.

The genes are TRBV6-4 and TRBJ2-3, with 13 bases identical to TRBD2. The CDR3 covers 14 residues. With V trimmed by 8 bases and J by 1 base, 0 bases remained unmatched. Germline CDR1 reads MRHNA; CDR2 reads SNTAGT. The CDR3 DNA reads TGTGCCAGCGGGACTAGCGGGGGCACAGATACGCAGTATTTT. Amino acids: CASGTSGGTDTQYF.

This clone was detected only a few times. This chain connects TRBV2 to TRBJ1-2; D is perhaps TRBD1 (5 bases). Trimming stripped 2 bases from V and 2 bases from J, with 9 bases between. The CDR3 has 14 residues. Germline V lookup: CDR1 SNHLY, CDR2 FYNNEI. The CDR3 protein is CASSERGRNYGYTF. The CDR3 DNA is TGTGCCAGCAGTGAAAGGGGACGGAACTATGGCTACACCTTC.

CDR3 region: CASSPPGSIDEQFF. CDR3 bases: TGTGCCAGCAGTCCCCCCGGGAGTATAGATGAGCAGTTCTTC. The J gene is TRBJ2-1, the V gene TRBV28, with a tentative D call TRBD2 (6 bases). The V gene lost 5 bases and the J gene lost 8 bases, with 16 bases spanning the gap. The germline CDR1 and CDR2 sequences are MDHEN and SYDVKM. This CDR3 has 14 amino acids.

The rearrangement links TRBV5-5 to TRBJ1-5; the D gene is possibly TRBD1 (5 bases). This CDR3 is 15 amino acids long. Germline CDR1 and CDR2: SGHKS and YYEKEE (reference sequence). V shed 6 bases and J shed 1 base, with 14 bases lying between them. The CDR3 loop is CASTSGAGSNQPQHF. Written as DNA, the CDR3 is TGTGCCAGCACGTCCGGGGCAGGGAGCAATCAGCCCCAGCATTTT.